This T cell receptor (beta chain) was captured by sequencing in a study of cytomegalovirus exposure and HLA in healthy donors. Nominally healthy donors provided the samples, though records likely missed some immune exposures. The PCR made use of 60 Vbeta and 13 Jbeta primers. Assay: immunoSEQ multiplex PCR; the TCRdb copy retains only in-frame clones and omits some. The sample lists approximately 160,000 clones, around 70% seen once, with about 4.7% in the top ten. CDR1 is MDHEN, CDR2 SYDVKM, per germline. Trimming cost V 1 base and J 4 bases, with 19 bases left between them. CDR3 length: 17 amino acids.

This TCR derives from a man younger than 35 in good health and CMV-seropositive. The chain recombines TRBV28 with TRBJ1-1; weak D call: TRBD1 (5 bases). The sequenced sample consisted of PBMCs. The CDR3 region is CASSLSLWAGKGTEAFF. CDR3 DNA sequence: TGTGCCAGCAGTTTATCTCTTTGGGCAGGGAAGGGCACTGAAGCTTTCTTT.